Here is one T cell receptor beta chain with its context. Its antigen is still unknown. There are no base qualities to consult, and no much larger clone falls within one base. The immunoSEQ hsTCRB v3.0 assay was used at survey level resolution to sequence the TRB variable region. A depth of roughly 40,000-50,000 T-cell genomes per sample was targeted for TRB sequencing. TRB libraries were pooled and sequenced on an Illumina MiSeq using a v3 150-cycle kit. Per the source publication's procedure: Repertoire analysis ran in R within a reproducible Nextflow workflow covering QC, data transformation and analysis. LymphoSeq2, an R package for exploring AIRR-Seq data, was used to implement the custom analyses. After excluding several samples that yielded fewer than 5000 total TRB sequences, fewer than 200 HIV repertoires remained for analysis. Among the 170 to 200 HIV repertoires that were kept, 59 were collected before ART initiation and roughly 130 were collected after ART initiation. Repertoires were downsampled to 5000 TRB nucleotide sequences, and summary statistics were averaged over 100 downsampling iterations. The analysis kept only TRB sequences whose CDR3 regions were at least seven amino acids long. Diversity was assessed using a clonality score derived from Shannon entropy and using the Gini coefficient. In the repertoire networks, any two of the top 5000 CDR3 amino acid sequences were linked whenever the two sequences differed by an edit distance of one. Antigen specificity groups and MHC restriction were predicted for TRB CDR3 amino acid sequences with GLIPH2. To flag known CMV, EBV, HIV or tissue antigen associations, CDR3 amino acid sequences were matched against VDJdb and McPAS-TCR. Pre-ART, post-ART and control groups were compared with Wilcoxon signed-rank tests and Holm-Bonferroni correction. TCRdb's version of the immuneACCESS table is confined to in-frame rearrangements and falls short of the full clone set. An unresolved V gene accounts for under half of the shortfall where checked; the remainder is of unknown origin. For V, J and clone size, that table is used; D and trimming come from the DNA. For this sample there are about 24,000 clones; approximately 88% appear just once. About 9% of the sample is held by the ten biggest clonotypes.

This entry comes from a study of long-term antiretroviral therapy in people with HIV (dated by TCRdb to 2022 to 2024). For context, the study as a whole: The earliest samples were collected roughly a decade before the 2015 WHO recommendation for immediate ART, at a time when ART was usually postponed until CD4 counts fell. A total of around 190 cryopreserved PBMC samples came from 30 or so adults with confirmed HIV infection and were collected serially over a mean of roughly six years (range 1-12). Test extractions of a monoclonal T-cell line alongside 33 polyclonal samples showed no cross-contamination during QIAcube processing. Among the 30 to 35 participants with HIV, around 10 were female. This retrospective serial study examined whether starting ART and sustained HIV suppression were associated with changes in the composition and diversity of the TRB repertoire in peripheral blood.

For CDR1 and CDR2, the germline V gene (reference sequence) lists SEHNR and FQNEAQ. Counted from cysteine to phenylalanine, this CDR3 has 12 amino acids. Only the CDR3 portion is preserved as DNA: 36 bases, with reading frame beginning at the first base. After removal of 4 bases from V and 11 bases from J, the junction retains 2 bases not matched to a gene. Overall results and qualifications from the work: Owing to limited PBMC availability, only the TCR beta chain was sequenced, without alpha chain pairing. The repertoire was dominated across all time points by expanded TRB clones identified before ART initiation, although this dominance was seen to fluctuate and to decrease in many PLHIV after ART. Because pre-ART samples had limited cell numbers, unsorted PBMC were profiled rather than sorted CD4+ and CD8+ T cells. Compared with controls, HIV repertoires had narrower CDR3 length ranges, and the network structure pointed to an antigen-experienced repertoire that shifted only slightly toward naive after ART. The samples span the years 2004 to 2017, and the ART regimens used may be less effective than current regimens. Inferences about post-ART repertoire changes were limited because no data were available on ART adherence, viral resistance or therapy changes. Starting ART was linked to a significant rise in TRB diversity, yet even after long-term ART the diversity remained significantly lower than in transplant donor controls.

To be included, a participant needed at least one PBMC sample from before ART initiation plus at least two post-ART samples. Every participant with HIV received treatment in the United States of America. Before DNA extraction, cryopreserved samples containing 1-10 million PBMC were thawed and washed. At the time of the earliest PBMC sample for each participant with HIV, ages ranged from about 23 to 60 years. PBMC samples from each participant spanned 1-4 timepoints before ART initiation and 2-8 timepoints after ART initiation, with a median of 7 samples. For every participant, serial HIV viral load, CD4+ T-cell count, ART history and demographic data were obtained. Genomic DNA was extracted from unsorted PBMC with a Qiagen kit on a QIAcube, with processing performed in batches of 12 samples.

The sequencing used unsorted PBMCs, collected 1.8 years before starting antiretroviral therapy. Rearrangement joined TRBV7-9 to TRBJ2-3, with 11 bases matching TRBD2. The receptor comes from a middle-aged man with HIV. The CDR3 amino acid sequence is: CASSYGLAGQYF. The bases are TGTGCCAGCAGCTACGGACTAGCGGGGCAGTATTTT. The full variable domain, with segments outside the CDR3 supplied by the reference TRBV7-9 and TRBJ2-3 proteins, appears as DTGVSQNPRHKITKRGQNVTFRCDPISEHNRLYWYRQTLGQGPEFLTYFQNEAQLEKSRLLSDRFSAERPKGSFSTLEIQRTEQGDSAMYLCASSYGLAGQYFGPGTRLTVL.